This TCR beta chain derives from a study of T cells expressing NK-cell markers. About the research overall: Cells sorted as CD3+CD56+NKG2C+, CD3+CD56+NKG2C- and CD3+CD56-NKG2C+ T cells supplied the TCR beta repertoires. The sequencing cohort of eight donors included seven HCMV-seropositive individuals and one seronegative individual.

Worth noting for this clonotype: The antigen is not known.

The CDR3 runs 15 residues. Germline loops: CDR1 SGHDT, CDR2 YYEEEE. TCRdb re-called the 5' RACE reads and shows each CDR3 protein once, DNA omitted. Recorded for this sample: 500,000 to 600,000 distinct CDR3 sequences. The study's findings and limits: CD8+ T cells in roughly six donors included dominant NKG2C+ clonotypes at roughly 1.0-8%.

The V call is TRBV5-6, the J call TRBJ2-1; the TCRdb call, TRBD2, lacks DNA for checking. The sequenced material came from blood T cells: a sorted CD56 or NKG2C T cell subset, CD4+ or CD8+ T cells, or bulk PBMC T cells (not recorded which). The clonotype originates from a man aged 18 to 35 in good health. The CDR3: CASSVGLYPNNEQFF.